Reported below is one T cell receptor beta chain. Its matching antigen is unknown. The CDR3 is made up of 19 amino acids. V was trimmed by 1 base and J by 4 bases, leaving 24 bases between them. Germline V gives CDR1 SGHTA, CDR2 FQGNSA. Specified time point: pre-treatment sample, taken before nivolumab and TIL therapy. Sequencing used immunoSEQ v3. Here immunoSEQ multiplex PCR was the method, and the copy in TCRdb shows in-frame clones only, minus some. The sample lists about 59,000 clones; around 67% were seen once. These data come from a study of TIL therapy for anti-PD-1-resistant metastatic lung cancer. Study summary: Progressing patients received lymphodepletion, expanded TIL infusion and IL-2.

Study observations and caveats: The cohort had more treatment-naive, never-smoker and oncogene-addicted patients than typical. TIL clonotype persistence in blood showed no apparent association with response.

This rearrangement joins TRBV7-2 to TRBJ2-3, with D perhaps matching TRBD2 (5 bases). The receptor comes from a person aged 30 to 80 with non-small cell lung cancer. The input for sequencing was blood, taken at baseline. CDR3 nucleotide sequence: TGTGCCAGCAGCTTAGGGAGGCCGGGTTCCTCAGCCTTCCCAGATACGCAGTATTTT. Amino acid sequence: CASSLGRPGSSAFPDTQYF. Full variable domain (outside the CDR3, taken from reference TRBV7-2 and TRBJ2-3): GAGVSQSPSNKVTEKGKDVELRCDPISGHTALYWYRQSLGQGLEFLIYFQGNSAPDKSGLPSDRFSAERTGGSVSTLTIQRTQQEDSAVYLCASSLGRPGSSAFPDTQYFGPGTRLTVL.